This T cell receptor beta chain is from a study of monozygotic twins with cystic fibrosis. Findings of the study overall: Low clonality (median around 0.0095) suggested a mostly naive repertoire.

This clone was found once. Its antigen is undetermined. The repertoire was sequenced with immunoSEQ multiplex PCR; TCRdb's copy has only in-frame clones and lacks some. This table holds approximately 24,000 clones, 96% found once. The sequenced material came from blood. The TCR comes from a girl aged 2-15 years with cystic fibrosis.

CDR3 sequence reads: CASSVGGPGAPEQYF. CDR3 DNA sequence: TGTGCCAGCAGTGTTGGGGGACCGGGGGCCCCCGAGCAGTACTTC. V and J are TRBV2 and TRBJ2-7; perhaps D is TRBD1 or TRBD2 (6 bases each). Per the germline V gene, CDR1 is SNHLY and CDR2 is FYNNEI. V gave up 4 bases and J gave up 6 bases, with 19 bases separating them. This CDR3 is built from 15 residues.